One sample yielded the 12 T cell receptor beta chains listed below, sequenced in a study of human T cells and chemical hapten exposure. TCRdb passed the RACE reads through MiXCR, listing each CDR3 protein once. The data contain roughly 69,000 distinct CDR3 sequences, 10% of them singletons. As to time point: patch test 2, 6 weeks after DPC sensitization. Indicated treatment: therapeutic diphenylcyclopropenone sensitization with weekly scalp DPC. Sequences were derived from whole blood, sampled in connection with sensitization to the hapten diphenylcyclopropenone (DPC). Receptors were obtained from a woman aged 45-60 years with alopecia areata. Some clones in this sample may be carry-over from other donors' samples.

The chain has TRBV10-2 and TRBJ1-5; 7 nucleotides agree with TRBD1. Germline V gives CDR1 WSHSY, CDR2 SAAADI. The CDR3 length is 14 residues. J was trimmed by 8 bases and V by 6 bases; bases with no gene match: 10. CDR3 region: CASSLRQGVEPQHF. In nucleotides, the CDR3 is TGCGCCAGCAGCCTTCGACAGGGCGTCGAGCCCCAGCATTTT.

This clonotype has a handful of counts. The V call is TRBV4-1, the J call TRBJ1-2; 12 nucleotides agree with TRBD1. Germline V gene data show CDR1 as MGHRA and CDR2 as YSYEKL. This CDR3 contains 13 residues. V lost 7 bases, J lost 5 bases, and 2 bases stayed unmatched. Written as DNA, the CDR3 is TGCGCCAGCATGGGACAGGGGGCATATGGCTACACCTTC. This sequence encodes CASMGQGAYGYTF.

The chain carries TRBV9 and TRBJ1-1; D call uncertain. The CDR3 extends over 12 amino acids. The V end was cut by 7 bases, the J end by 4 bases, with 11 bases between. Germline V gene lookup returns CDR1 SGDLS and CDR2 YYNGEE. The CDR3 here is CASGSWGTEAFF. The CDR3 coding sequence is TGTGCCAGCGGATCATGGGGCACTGAAGCTTTCTTT.

This clonotype was observed a handful of times. The V gene is TRBV20-1, the J gene TRBJ2-3, with D unclear. The germline CDR1 and CDR2 sequences are DFQATT and SNEGSKA (reference sequence). The V and J ends lost 4 bases and 7 bases respectively, with 18 bases between them. This CDR3 spans 14 amino acids. The CDR3: CSATAPGLRNTQYF. CDR3 in DNA: TGCAGTGCTACCGCCCCGGGTTTACGGAATACGCAGTATTTT.

This clonotype was counted at least ten times. This chain uses TRBV24-1 with TRBJ2-1; a weak D match, TRBD1 (5 bases). V lost 2 bases and J lost 8, with 12 bases in between. Germline loops: CDR1 KGHDR, CDR2 SFDVKD. This CDR3 has 14 amino acids. Here the CDR3 reads CATSDSQGFDEQFF. The DNA of the CDR3 is TGTGCCACCAGTGATTCCCAGGGTTTCGATGAGCAGTTCTTC.

This clonotype was detected only a few times. The chain combines TRBV30 with TRBJ1-2; D uncertain. Germline CDR1 GTSNPN, CDR2 SVGIG (reference sequence). The V end lost 0 bases, the J end lost 5 bases, and 13 bases lay between the germline ends. The CDR3 has 14 amino acids. CDR3 sequence reads: CAWSVRRQLYGYTF. CDR3 nucleotides: TGTGCCTGGAGTGTACGTCGGCAGCTATATGGCTACACCTTC. Full variable domain (rest looked up from reference TRBV30 and TRBJ1-2): SQTIHQWPATLVQPVGSPLSLECTVEGTSNPNLYWYRQAAGRGLQLLFYSVGIGQISSEVPQNLSASRPQDRQFILSSKKLLLSDSGFYLCAWSVRRQLYGYTFGSGTRLTVV.

This clonotype turned up a few times. V and J are TRBV10-3 and TRBJ1-2, with TRBD1 matching 8 bases. Germline V gene lookup returns CDR1 ENHRY and CDR2 SYGVKD. J lost 4 bases, V lost 4 bases, and 5 bases had no gene match. The CDR3 loop spans 14 amino acids. CDR3 DNA: TGTGCCATCAGTGCGGGACAGGAGGGCTATGGCTACACCTTC. It is translated as CAISAGQEGYGYTF.

Many counts were recorded for this clonotype. V gene TRBV7-9 combines with J gene TRBJ2-5; D is uncertain. Trimming stripped 3 bases from V and 3 bases from J, with 11 bases between. Per germline, CDR1 SEHNR and CDR2 FQNEAQ (reference sequence). The CDR3 extends over 14 amino acids. DNA for the CDR3: TGTGCCAGCAGCTTCGGTAACACAGAAGAGACCCAGTACTTC. Its translation: CASSFGNTEETQYF.

This clonotype was observed many times. This chain connects TRBV3-1 to TRBJ1-1; D gene unclear. CDR3 size: 13 residues. CDR1 is LGHDT and CDR2 is YNNKEL in the germline V gene (reference sequence). Trimming removed 1 base from V and 4 bases from J, with 7 bases in between. The CDR3 is CASSQARSTEAFF. CDR3 DNA sequence: TGTGCCAGCAGCCAAGCTCGGTCCACTGAAGCTTTCTTT.

The chain links TRBV5-5 to TRBJ2-5, with 11 bases lining up with TRBD2. Germline V CDR1 and CDR2: SGHKS, YYEKEE (reference sequence). V shed 5 bases, J shed 2 bases, and the junction held 14 bases outside the gene matches. The CDR3 has 18 amino acids. CDR3 DNA: TGTGCCAGCAGTTCGACATCAAGACTAGCGGGAAAACAAGAGACCCAGTACTTC. It encodes CASSSTSRLAGKQETQYF.

This clonotype was observed many times. The chain links TRBV20-1 to TRBJ2-4; D possibly matches TRBD1 or TRBD2 (5 bases each). The germline CDR1 and CDR2 sequences are DFQATT and SNEGSKA (reference sequence). V was trimmed by 2 bases and J by 1 base, leaving 9 bases between them. This CDR3 has 14 amino acids. The CDR3 loop reads CSARRGVAKNIQYF. CDR3 DNA sequence: TGCAGTGCTAGAAGGGGAGTTGCCAAAAACATTCAGTACTTC.

The chain employs TRBV29-1 and TRBJ1-1; D not certain. The CDR3 extends over 13 amino acids. The V gene's germline CDR1 is SQVTM and CDR2 ANQGSEA. V was clipped by 4 bases and J by 2 bases, with 11 bases between them. As DNA, the CDR3 is TGCAGCGTTGCTTGGCAGATTAACACTGAAGCTTTCTTT. It encodes CSVAWQINTEAFF.